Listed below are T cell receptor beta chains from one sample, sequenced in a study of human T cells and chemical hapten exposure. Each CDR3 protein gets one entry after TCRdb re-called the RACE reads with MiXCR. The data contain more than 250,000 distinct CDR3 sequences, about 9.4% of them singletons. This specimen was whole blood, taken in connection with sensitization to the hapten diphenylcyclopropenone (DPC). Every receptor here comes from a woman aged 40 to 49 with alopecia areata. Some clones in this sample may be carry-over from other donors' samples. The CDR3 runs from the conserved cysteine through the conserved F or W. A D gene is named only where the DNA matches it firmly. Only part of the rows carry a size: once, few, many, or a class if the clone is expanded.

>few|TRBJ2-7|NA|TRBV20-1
CSARRRGHEQYF
TGCAGTGCTAGGAGGAGGGGCCACGAGCAGTACTTC
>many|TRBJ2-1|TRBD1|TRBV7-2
CASSPRQGSNEQFF
TGTGCCAGCAGCCCTCGACAGGGTTCCAATGAGCAGTTCTTC
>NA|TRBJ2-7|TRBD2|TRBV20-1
CSASPSGRTYEQYF
TGCAGTGCTAGTCCTAGCGGGAGGACTTACGAGCAGTACTTC
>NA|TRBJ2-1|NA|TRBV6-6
CASSSQGGASNEQFF
TGTGCCAGCAGTTCTCAGGGGGGGGCTTCGAATGAGCAGTTCTTC
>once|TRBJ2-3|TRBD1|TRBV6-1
CASSNRQGSTDTQYF
TGTGCCAGCAGCAATCGACAGGGTAGCACAGATACGCAGTATTTT
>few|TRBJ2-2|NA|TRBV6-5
CASSYASYTGELFF
TGTGCCAGCAGTTACGCCAGTTACACCGGGGAGCTGTTTTTT
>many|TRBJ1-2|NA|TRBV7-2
CASSLTPRSNYGYTF
TGTGCCAGCAGCTTGACGCCCAGGTCTAACTATGGCTACACCTTC
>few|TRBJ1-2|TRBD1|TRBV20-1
CSASHQDRGGYTF
TGCAGTGCTTCCCATCAGGACAGGGGGGGCTACACCTTC
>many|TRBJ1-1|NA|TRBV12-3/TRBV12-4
CASSFRNTEAFF
TGTGCCAGCAGTTTTAGGAACACTGAAGCTTTCTTT
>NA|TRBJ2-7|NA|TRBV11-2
CASSPGQNSYEQYF
TGTGCCAGCAGCCCCGGACAGAACTCCTACGAGCAGTACTTC
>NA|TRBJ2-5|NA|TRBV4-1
CASSFTGISLQETQYF
TGCGCCAGCAGCTTCACAGGGATCTCCCTTCAAGAGACCCAGTACTTC
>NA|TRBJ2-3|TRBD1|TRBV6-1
CASSELPNGQESTDTQYF
TGTGCCAGCAGTGAACTACCTAACGGACAGGAAAGCACAGATACGCAGTATTTT
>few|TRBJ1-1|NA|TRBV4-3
CASSQPGGVGEAFF
TGCGCCAGCAGCCAACCCGGGGGGGTGGGTGAAGCTTTCTTT
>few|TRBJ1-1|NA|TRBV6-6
CASSYGGGMNTEAFF
TGTGCCAGCAGTTACGGGGGTGGAATGAACACTGAAGCTTTCTTT
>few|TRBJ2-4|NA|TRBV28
CASSRDPSTKNIQYF
TGTGCCAGCAGTCGGGACCCAAGCACCAAAAACATTCAGTACTTC
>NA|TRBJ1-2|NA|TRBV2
CASIAANYGYTF
TGTGCCAGCATAGCAGCTAACTATGGCTACACCTTC